Following are 3 T cell receptor beta chains from one sample sequenced in a study of cytomegalovirus exposure and HLA in healthy donors. The method was immunoSEQ multiplex PCR; TCRdb's version includes in-frame clones alone and lacks a portion of them. The sample carries about 140,000 clones, approximately 86% recorded once. The specimen sequenced was PBMCs. The receptor source for this set is a woman aged 18-35 years in good health and CMV-seropositive.

This chain joins TRBV6-6 and TRBJ1-5; possible D gene TRBD1, 6 bases. Germline V CDR1 and CDR2: MNHNY, SVGAGI (reference sequence). Deletions cut 5 bases from V and 9 bases from J, with 11 bases between. This CDR3 is built from 12 residues. The CDR3 DNA reads TGTGCCAGCAGTAACAGGGTCGCGCCCCAGCATTTT. It yields the protein CASSNRVAPQHF.

This sequence joins TRBV7-2 and TRBJ2-3; TRBD2 aligns across 9 bases. After removal of 8 bases from V and 5 bases from J, the junction contained 8 bases not matched to a gene. This CDR3 comprises 14 residues. Germline-derived CDR1 and CDR2 are SGHTA and FQGNSA. The CDR3 protein is CASAAGGPGDTQYF. The CDR3, as DNA: TGTGCCAGCGCTGCGGGGGGGCCGGGAGATACGCAGTATTTT.

This clone was counted once. This chain connects TRBV7-6 to TRBJ1-4; a possible D gene is TRBD1 (5 bases). Trimming took off 0 bases at V and 8 bases at J, with 16 bases between the two ends. This CDR3 is built from 16 residues. Germline CDR1 is SGHVS and CDR2 is FNYEAQ. Here the CDR3 reads CASSLASRGSGEKLFF. CDR3 DNA: TGTGCCAGCAGCTTAGCGTCGCGGGGGTCAGGGGAAAAACTGTTTTTT.